Below are 28 T cell receptor beta chains sequenced from a single sample in a study of blood T cell repertoires in COVID-19. Produced via immunoSEQ multiplex PCR; TCRdb's table is partial and in-frame only. The data contain some 240,000 clones, roughly 88% of them singletons. The sequenced sample was peripheral blood. Receptors originate from a man aged 45 to 65 with active or convalescent COVID-19.

This chain uses TRBV28 with TRBJ1-2; no firm D call. V lost 2 bases, J lost 3 bases, and 7 bases lay in between. The germline gives CDR1 MDHEN, CDR2 SYDVKM. The length of the CDR3 is 13 residues. Here the CDR3 DNA reads TGTGCCAGCAGTTTAGACTACTACTATGGCTACACCTTC. Translated, it gives CASSLDYYYGYTF.

This clone was seen a single time. The chain uses TRBV18 and TRBJ1-5; TRBD1 matches 8 bases. The length of the CDR3 is 17 residues. Unmatched junction bases numbered 10, after V lost 4 bases and J lost 2 bases. Germline V gives CDR1 KGHSH, CDR2 LQKENI. This chain's CDR3 is CASSHTPRGQGNQPQHF. CDR3 DNA: TGTGCCAGCTCACACACACCCAGGGGGCAGGGCAATCAGCCCCAGCATTTT. Supplemented by reference TRBV18 and TRBJ1-5, the full variable domain reads NAGVMQNPRHLVRRRGQEARLRCSPMKGHSHVYWYRQLPEEGLKFMVYLQKENIIDESGMPKERFSAEFPKEGPSILRIQQVVRGDSAAYFCASSHTPRGQGNQPQHFGDGTRLSIL.

The chain carries TRBV11-2 and TRBJ1-1, with D maybe TRBD1 (6 bases). This CDR3 is built from 15 residues. Germline V gene lookup returns CDR1 SGHAT and CDR2 FQNNGV. V was clipped by 1 base and J by 11 bases, with 20 bases between them. The CDR3 nucleotides read TGTGCCAGCAGCTTAGCCGGGACAACCCTAAAACCGGCTTTCTTT. Translation: CASSLAGTTLKPAFF.

The chain joins TRBV5-5 to TRBJ2-7; 10 bases fit TRBD2. Germline V CDR1 and CDR2: SGHKS, YYEKEE (reference sequence). This CDR3 region has 15 residues. The trim removed 5 bases at V and 2 bases at J, leaving 7 bases unmatched. CDR3: CASRPPLAGAYEQYV. The CDR3 DNA follows: TGTGCCAGCAGGCCCCCGCTAGCGGGGGCCTACGAGCAGTACGTC.

The chain joins TRBV10-1 to TRBJ2-7; TRBD2 is a possible D gene (6 bases). Germline V gene data show CDR1 as WNHNN and CDR2 as SYGVQD (reference sequence). The V end was cut by 10 bases, the J end by 2 bases, with 24 bases between. The CDR3 runs 16 residues. CDR3: CAKTRDGAGFAYEQYV. As DNA, the CDR3 is TGCGCCAAAACTAGGGACGGCGCGGGGTTTGCCTACGAGCAGTACGTC.

The V gene is TRBV28, the J gene TRBJ1-1; a weak D match, TRBD1 (5 bases). Germline assignment: CDR1 MDHEN and CDR2 SYDVKM. The CDR3 runs to 14 residues. Trimming cost V 4 bases and J 3 bases, with 12 bases left between them. For the CDR3, the DNA is TGTGCCAGCAGTTCGCCAGGGTTGGACACTGAAGCTTTCTTT. Translating gives CASSSPGLDTEAFF. The complete variable domain, with remaining parts taken from reference TRBV28 and TRBJ1-1, reads DVKVTQSSRYLVKRTGEKVFLECVQDMDHENMFWYRQDPGLGLRLIYFSYDVKMKEKGDIPEGYSVSREKKERFSLILESASTNQTSMYLCASSSPGLDTEAFFGQGTRLTVV.

V gene TRBV7-9 combines with J gene TRBJ2-7; D gene ambiguous. Trimming pared 0 bases from V and 2 bases from J, leaving 5 bases between. This CDR3 spans 13 amino acids. Germline assignment: CDR1 SEHNR and CDR2 FQNEAQ (reference sequence). This CDR3 reads CASSLAGTYEQYF. The CDR3 DNA reads TGTGCCAGCAGCTTAGCCGGTACCTACGAGCAGTACTTC.

The CDR3 loop is CATSRSFTGAANQPQHF. CDR3 bases: TGTGCCACCAGCAGAAGCTTCACAGGGGCGGCAAATCAGCCCCAGCATTTT. The J gene is TRBJ1-5, the V gene TRBV15, with 7 nucleotides matching TRBD1. Trimming took 2 bases from V and 4 from J; bases not matched to a gene: 11. Germline values: CDR1 LNHNV, CDR2 YYDKDF (reference sequence). The CDR3 spans 17 residues.

V gene TRBV28 combines with J gene TRBJ1-2, with D possibly matching TRBD1 (5 bases). Trimming shortened V by 4 bases and J by 7 bases, and 22 bases separated the two germline ends. CDR3 length: 16 amino acids. Germline V gene lookup returns CDR1 MDHEN and CDR2 SYDVKM. The CDR3, as DNA: TGTGCCAGCAGTTATGGGACGGCCGTCCTGCGGGGTGGCTACACCTTC. Its protein product is CASSYGTAVLRGGYTF.

The chain couples TRBV5-4 to TRBJ2-1, with 7 bases that match TRBD2. The ends lost 2 bases at V and 0 bases at J; junction bases unmatched: 2. This CDR3 is built from 15 residues. CDR1 and CDR2 (germline): SGHNT, YYREEE (reference sequence). The CDR3 sequence: CASSLGGSSYNEQFF. The CDR3 coding sequence is TGTGCCAGCAGCTTAGGCGGGAGCTCCTACAATGAGCAGTTCTTC.

This chain joins TRBV6-5 and TRBJ1-6, with TRBD1 as a possible D gene (6 bases). Germline V gene sequence: CDR1 MNHEY, CDR2 SVGAGI. Trimming shortened V by 5 bases and J by 7 bases, and 9 bases separated the two germline ends. The CDR3 length is 13 residues. CDR3: CASSRGQNSPLHF. The CDR3 nucleotides read TGTGCCAGCAGTCGGGGACAAAATTCACCCCTCCACTTT.

This clone has at least ten counts. In DNA form, the CDR3 reads TGTGCCAGCAGCTTACGACAATCGGAAAAGTACTTC. Residues: CASSLRQSEKYF. V and J are TRBV5-8 and TRBJ2-7; no clear D gene. CDR1 is SGHTS, CDR2 YDEGEE, per germline. The CDR3 spans 12 residues. V was trimmed by 2 bases and J by 11 bases, leaving 14 bases between them.

The chain is built from TRBV10-2 and TRBJ2-5, with D perhaps TRBD1 (6 bases). Germline V CDR1 and CDR2: WSHSY, SAAADI. With 3 bases removed from V and 4 bases from J, the gap between germline ends came to 12 bases. The CDR3 extends over 14 amino acids. The CDR3 DNA sequence: TGCGCCAGCAGTGAATTGAGGGGGAGAGAGACCCAGTACTTC. It specifies CASSELRGRETQYF.

V gene TRBV4-1 combines with J gene TRBJ1-1, with 9 bases matching TRBD1. The trim removed 2 bases at V and 4 bases at J, leaving 5 bases unmatched. CDR3 length equals 15 residues. In germline, CDR1 is MGHRA, CDR2 YSYEKL. Here the CDR3 reads CASSQLQGAVTEAFF. The CDR3, as DNA: TGCGCCAGCAGCCAATTACAGGGGGCGGTCACTGAAGCTTTCTTT.

The chain couples TRBV3-1 (or the pseudogene TRBV3-2) to TRBJ2-5; TRBD2 matches at 9 bases. Germline CDR1 LGHDT, CDR2 YNNKEL (reference sequence). The CDR3 totals 15 residues. J lost 5 bases, V lost 2 bases, and 6 bases had no gene match. CDR3 amino acids: CASSQKKREVETQYF. The CDR3, as DNA: TGTGCCAGCAGCCAAAAAAAGCGGGAGGTGGAGACCCAGTACTTC.

The J gene is TRBJ1-3, the V gene TRBV10-3; D might be TRBD1 (5 bases). Germline V gene lookup returns CDR1 ENHRY and CDR2 SYGVKD. Deletions cut 2 bases from V and 0 bases from J, with 8 bases between. CDR3 length: 15 residues. For the CDR3, the DNA is TGTGCCATCAGTGAGGTGACAGTCTCTGGAAACACCATATATTTT. Translation gives CAISEVTVSGNTIYF.

The V gene is TRBV5-8, the J gene TRBJ2-5; tentatively, D is TRBD2 (6 bases). The CDR3 is made up of 15 amino acids. Deletions cut 6 bases from V and 4 bases from J, with 19 bases between. Germline CDR1 reads SGHTS; CDR2 reads YDEGEE. The CDR3 sequence is CASTLWGEEGETQYF. The CDR3 DNA sequence: TGTGCCAGCACCCTTTGGGGGGAGGAGGGAGAGACCCAGTACTTC.

The J gene is TRBJ2-3, the V gene TRBV7-9, with 10 bases identical to TRBD1. Trimming cost V 4 bases and J 6 bases; bases outside gene matches: 4. The CDR3 is 14 residues long. The germline CDR1 and CDR2 sequences are SEHNR and FQNEAQ (reference sequence). The DNA for the CDR3 is TGTGCCAGCAGCTCGACAGGGGGCCTCGATACGCAGTATTTT. Amino acids: CASSSTGGLDTQYF.

The chain recombines TRBV21-1 with TRBJ2-6; the listed D gene, TRBD1, was not tested against the DNA. TRBV21-1 is an annotated pseudogene. The length of the CDR3 is 18 residues. CDR3 sequence reads: CASSKEGQGLSGANVLTF. As DNA, the CDR3 is TGTGCCAGCAGCAAAGAGGGACAGGGCCTCTCTGGGGCCAACGTCCTGACTTTC.

In its sample, this clone was seen once. V usage is TRBV20-1 and J usage is TRBJ1-2; 8 bases agree with TRBD1. The trim removed 3 bases at V and 1 base at J, leaving 4 bases unmatched. CDR1 DFQATT and CDR2 SNEGSKA come from the germline V gene (reference sequence). The CDR3 is 14 residues long. The CDR3, as DNA: TGCAGTGCTAGTCTTACAGGGGGTAACTATGGCTACACCTTC. This codes for CSASLTGGNYGYTF.

The gene calls are TRBV4-3 and TRBJ1-1; no clear D gene. Per germline, CDR1 LGHNA and CDR2 YSLEER. The V gene lost 0 bases and the J gene lost 6 bases, with 8 bases spanning the gap. The CDR3 length is 13 residues. CDR3: CASSQDSVSEAFF. In DNA, the CDR3 is TGCGCCAGCAGCCAAGATTCGGTGTCTGAAGCTTTCTTT.

The chain combines TRBV6-2 or TRBV6-3 with TRBJ2-3, with D unresolved. V lost 2 bases and J 2 bases, leaving 8 bases between the germline ends. The CDR3 has 14 amino acids. Germline CDR1 reads MNHEY; CDR2 reads SVGEGT. For the CDR3, the DNA is TGTGCCAGCAGTTACCACGAGTACACAGATACGCAGTATTTT. Amino acids: CASSYHEYTDTQYF.

The rearrangement joins TRBV11-2 to TRBJ2-1; D is possibly TRBD2 (7 bases). The CDR3 length is 16 residues. Trimming cost V 2 bases and J 3 bases, with 14 bases left between them. Germline V gene sequence: CDR1 SGHAT, CDR2 FQNNGV. CDR3 sequence: CASSLIRGGVYNEQFF. CDR3 nucleotides: TGTGCCAGCAGCTTAATTCGAGGGGGGGTCTACAATGAGCAGTTCTTC. Supplemented by reference TRBV11-2 and TRBJ2-1, the full variable domain reads EAGVAQSPRYKIIEKRQSVAFWCNPISGHATLYWYQQILGQGPKLLIQFQNNGVVDDSQLPKDRFSAERLKGVDSTLKIQPAKLEDSAVYLCASSLIRGGVYNEQFFGPGTRLTVL.

J is TRBJ2-3 and V is TRBV28, with D possibly being TRBD1 (6 bases). Trimming pared 6 bases from V and 1 base from J, leaving 14 bases between. Germline values: CDR1 MDHEN, CDR2 SYDVKM. CDR3 length: 15 residues. The CDR3 loop is CASSPQGDRTDTQYF. CDR3 nucleotide sequence: TGTGCCAGCAGCCCACAGGGAGATCGCACAGATACGCAGTATTTT.

V gene TRBV12-3 or TRBV12-4 combines with J gene TRBJ2-7; 7 nucleotides agree with TRBD2. The ends lost 4 bases at V and 4 bases at J; junction bases unmatched: 1. The CDR3 runs 12 residues. CDR3 nucleotide sequence: TGTGCCAGCAGTTGGGGGGGGTACGAGCAGTACTTC. Amino acid sequence: CASSWGGYEQYF.

V is TRBV6-5 and J is TRBJ1-1; D gene unclear. Germline loops: CDR1 MNHEY, CDR2 SVGAGI. CDR3 length: 14 amino acids. V gave up 5 bases and J gave up 4 bases, with 14 bases separating them. CDR3 coding DNA: TGTGCCAGCAGTCACAATCAGGATGGCACTGAAGCTTTCTTT. Protein sequence: CASSHNQDGTEAFF.

The rearrangement joins TRBV28 to TRBJ2-7, with a weak D call TRBD2 (6 bases). Trimming cost V 6 bases and J 0 bases, with 15 bases left between them. The CDR3 is 15 amino acids. Per the germline V gene, CDR1 is MDHEN and CDR2 is SYDVKM. The CDR3 DNA follows: TGTGCCAGCAGGTACCCGGGACTTAGCTCCTACGAGCAGTACTTC. Translation gives CASRYPGLSSYEQYF.

The V call is TRBV3-1 (or the pseudogene TRBV3-2), the J call TRBJ1-1, with D tentatively TRBD1 (5 bases). V lost 1 base and J 3 bases, leaving 12 bases between the germline ends. The CDR3 spans 15 residues. Per germline, CDR1 LGHDT and CDR2 YNNKEL (reference sequence). CDR3 coding DNA: TGTGCCAGCAGCCAAGGTTCTGGGGCGGACACTGAAGCTTTCTTT. Protein sequence: CASSQGSGADTEAFF.